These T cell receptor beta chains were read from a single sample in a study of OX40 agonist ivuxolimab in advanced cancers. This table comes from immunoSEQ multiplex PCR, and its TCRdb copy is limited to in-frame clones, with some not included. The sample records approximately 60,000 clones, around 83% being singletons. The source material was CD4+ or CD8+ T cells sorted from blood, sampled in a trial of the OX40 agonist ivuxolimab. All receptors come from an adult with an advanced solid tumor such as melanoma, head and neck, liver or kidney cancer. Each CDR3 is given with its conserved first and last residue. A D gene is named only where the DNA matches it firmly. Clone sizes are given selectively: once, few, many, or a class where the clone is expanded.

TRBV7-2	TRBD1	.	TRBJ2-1	CASSPDRDPSYNEQFF	TGTGCCAGCAGCCCAGACAGGGACCCCTCCTACAATGAGCAGTTCTTC
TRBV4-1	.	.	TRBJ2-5	CASSHGWVGQETQYF	TGCGCCAGCAGCCACGGGTGGGTAGGCCAAGAGACCCAGTACTTC
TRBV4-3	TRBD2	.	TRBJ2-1	CASSQEWGGEQFF	TGCGCCAGCAGCCAAGAGTGGGGGGGTGAGCAGTTCTTC
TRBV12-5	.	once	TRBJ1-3	CASGLDGVGNTIYF	TGTGCTAGTGGTTTGGATGGGGTTGGAAACACCATATATTTT
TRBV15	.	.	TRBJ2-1	CATRGRTDEQFF	TGTGCCACCAGGGGGAGGACAGACGAGCAGTTCTTC
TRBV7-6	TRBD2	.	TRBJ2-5	CASSPGLAGGPSQETQYF	TGTGCCAGCAGCCCAGGACTAGCGGGAGGGCCTAGTCAAGAGACCCAGTACTTC
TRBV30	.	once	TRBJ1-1	CAWKGPEAFF	TGTGCCTGGAAGGGCCCCGAAGCTTTCTTT
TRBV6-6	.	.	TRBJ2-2	CASIPGELSTGELFF	TGTGCCAGCATCCCAGGGGAGCTGAGCACCGGGGAGCTGTTTTTT
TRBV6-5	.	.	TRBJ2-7	CASSYSGAREQYF	TGTGCCAGCAGTTACTCGGGGGCGCGGGAGCAGTACTTC
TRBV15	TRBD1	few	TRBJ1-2	CATSPRDRGYYGYTF	TGTGCCACCAGCCCCCGGGACAGGGGATACTATGGCTACACCTTC
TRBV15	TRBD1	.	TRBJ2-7	CATSRDRGQGNEQYF	TGTGCCACCAGCAGAGATCGGGGACAGGGGAACGAGCAGTACTTC
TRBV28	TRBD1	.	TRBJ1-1	CASSLWDRTEAFF	TGTGCCAGCAGTTTATGGGACAGGACTGAAGCTTTCTTT
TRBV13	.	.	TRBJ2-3	CASSSGYRDILAHAQYF	TGTGCCAGCAGCTCCGGATACCGGGACATTCTTGCCCACGCGCAGTATTTT
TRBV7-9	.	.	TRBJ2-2	CASGRGTGELFF	TGTGCCAGCGGCCGAGGGACCGGGGAGCTGTTTTTT
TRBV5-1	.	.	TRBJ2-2	CASSDQVGELFF	TGCGCCAGCAGCGACCAAGTCGGGGAGCTGTTTTTT
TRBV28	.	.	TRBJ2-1	CASSSEREQFF	TGTGCCAGCAGTTCTGAGCGAGAGCAGTTCTTC
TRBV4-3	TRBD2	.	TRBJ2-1	CASSQGLPTAGYSYNEQFF	TGCGCCAGCAGCCAAGGCCTCCCTACAGCGGGGTACTCCTACAATGAGCAGTTCTTC
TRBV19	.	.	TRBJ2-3	CASSMWRDTDTQYF	TGTGCCAGTAGTATGTGGAGGGACACAGATACGCAGTATTTT
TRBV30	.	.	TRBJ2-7	CAYDSRLSYEQYF	TGTGCCTACGACTCCCGACTTTCCTACGAGCAGTACTTC
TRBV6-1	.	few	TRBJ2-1	CASSEGSRVRRNEQFF	TGTGCCAGCAGTGAAGGTTCACGGGTCAGGCGCAATGAGCAGTTCTTC
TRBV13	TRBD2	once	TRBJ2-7	CASSLRSGSLFLREQYF	TGTGCCAGCAGCTTAAGAAGCGGGAGTCTATTTTTGCGCGAGCAGTACTTC
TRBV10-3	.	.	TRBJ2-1	CAIRPHGSYNEQFF	TGTGCCATCAGGCCGCACGGCTCCTACAATGAGCAGTTCTTC
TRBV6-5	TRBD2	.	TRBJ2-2	CASLAGAGTGELFF	TGTGCCAGCTTAGCGGGAGCGGGCACCGGGGAGCTGTTTTTT
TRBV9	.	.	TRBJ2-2	CASSAYLDPDTGELFF	TGTGCCAGCAGCGCCTACTTGGACCCGGACACCGGGGAGCTGTTTTTT
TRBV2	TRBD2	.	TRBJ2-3	CASSEWRGGESDTQYF	TGTGCCAGCAGTGAGTGGCGGGGGGGTGAATCAGATACGCAGTATTTT
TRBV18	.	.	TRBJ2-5	CASSPQGNEETQYF	TGTGCCAGCTCACCACAGGGGAACGAAGAGACCCAGTACTTC
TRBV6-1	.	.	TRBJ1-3	CASSAAASGNTIYF	TGTGCCAGCAGTGCGGCAGCCTCCGGAAACACCATATATTTT
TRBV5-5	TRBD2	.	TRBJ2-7	CASSLSLAESYEQYF	TGTGCCAGCAGCTTAAGTCTAGCGGAATCCTACGAGCAGTACTTC
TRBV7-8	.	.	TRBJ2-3	CASSLNLGGLTDTQYF	TGTGCCAGCAGCTTAAATCTTGGGGGGCTAACAGATACGCAGTATTTT
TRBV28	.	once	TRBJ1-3	CASSFDRGNTIYF	TGTGCCAGCAGTTTCGACAGGGGAAACACCATATATTTT
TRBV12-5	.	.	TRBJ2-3	CASGLVPMDTQYF	TGTGCTAGTGGTTTGGTGCCTATGGATACGCAGTATTTT
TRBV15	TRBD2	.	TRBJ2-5	CATSIGLAETQYF	TGTGCCACCAGTATCGGACTAGCTGAGACCCAGTACTTC
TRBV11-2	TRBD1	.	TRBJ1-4	CASCRTGRGEKLFF	TGTGCCAGCTGTCGGACAGGGCGGGGGGAAAAACTGTTTTTT